These T cell receptor beta chains were read from a single sample in a study of cytomegalovirus exposure and HLA in healthy donors. Sequenced by immunoSEQ multiplex PCR; TCRdb stores in-frame clones only, minus some. The sample lists about 73,000 clones; roughly 90% were seen once. Specimen: PBMCs. All receptors derive from a woman under 30 in good health and CMV-seropositive. The CDR3 runs from the conserved cysteine through the conserved F or W. The D gene is left open where the match is weak. Not all rows give a size; the values are once, few, many and, for expanded clones, a class.

>once|NA|TRBJ1-1|TRBV19
CASSSNAGITEAFF
TGTGCCAGTTCGTCGAACGCAGGGATCACTGAAGCTTTCTTT
>NA|NA|TRBJ2-7|TRBV11-1
CASRQSNYEQYF
TGTGCCAGCAGACAGAGTAACTACGAGCAGTACTTC
>NA|TRBD1|TRBJ2-1|TRBV29-1
CSVEIGTGKGNEQFF
TGCAGCGTTGAAATAGGGACAGGGAAAGGCAATGAGCAGTTCTTC
>NA|TRBD1|TRBJ2-3|TRBV4-1
CASSLDRGGTDTQYF
TGCGCCAGCAGCCTCGACAGGGGAGGCACAGATACGCAGTATTTT
>NA|NA|TRBJ2-2|TRBV7-2
CASSAGRGPSETGELFF
TGTGCCAGCAGCGCCGGGAGGGGGCCTTCTGAGACCGGGGAGCTGTTTTTT
>NA|NA|TRBJ2-1|TRBV30
CAWSVQRIRVDEQFF
TGTGCCTGGAGTGTACAGCGGATCCGGGTGGATGAGCAGTTCTTC
>NA|NA|TRBJ2-7|TRBV30
CAWNQGSYEQYF
TGTGCCTGGAACCAGGGTAGCTACGAGCAGTACTTC
>NA|TRBD2|TRBJ2-3|TRBV6-5
CASSYGGGVTDTQYF
TGTGCCAGCAGTTACGGCGGGGGGGTCACAGATACGCAGTATTTT
>NA|TRBD2|TRBJ2-1|TRBV6-4
CASSPLGGGPNEQFF
TGTGCCAGCAGCCCCCTGGGGGGAGGGCCCAATGAGCAGTTCTTC
>NA|TRBD2|TRBJ2-1|TRBV27
CASSFAGDVNEQFF
TGTGCCAGCAGTTTTGCGGGAGATGTCAATGAGCAGTTCTTC
>NA|TRBD1|TRBJ2-2|TRBV4-3
CASSRQTGRTGELFF
TGCGCCAGCAGCCGTCAGACAGGGCGCACCGGGGAGCTGTTTTTT
>NA|TRBD1|TRBJ1-6|TRBV7-9
CASQTGGTYNSPLHF
TGTGCCAGCCAGACAGGGGGTACCTATAATTCACCCCTCCACTTT
>NA|TRBD2|TRBJ2-7|TRBV11-2
CASSLPSGSSGEQYF
TGTGCCAGCAGCTTACCTAGCGGGAGCTCCGGCGAGCAGTACTTC
>NA|NA|TRBJ2-7|TRBV28
CASSTPLPGAYEQYF
TGTGCCAGCAGCACCCCACTTCCCGGGGCCTACGAGCAGTACTTC
>once|NA|TRBJ2-7|TRBV5-1
CASSLRGTNYEQYF
TGCGCCAGCAGCTTGAGAGGGACAAACTACGAGCAGTACTTC
>once|TRBD1|TRBJ2-1|TRBV11-3
CASSLAPGQEHNEQFF
TGTGCCAGCAGCTTAGCGCCGGGACAGGAGCACAATGAGCAGTTCTTC
>NA|TRBD2|TRBJ2-5|TRBV15
CATSRGQTSGGAGETQYF
TGTGCCACCAGCAGAGGGCAGACTAGCGGGGGGGCCGGAGAGACCCAGTACTTC
>NA|TRBD1|TRBJ2-4|TRBV7-6
CASSQSPPDRGRGDANIQYF
TGTGCCAGCAGCCAGAGTCCCCCGGACAGGGGCCGTGGCGACGCAAACATTCAGTACTTC
>NA|TRBD2|TRBJ2-1|TRBV7-8
CASSLVAGGYNEQFF
TGTGCCAGCAGCTTAGTAGCGGGGGGGTACAATGAGCAGTTCTTC
>NA|TRBD2|TRBJ2-7|TRBV7-6
CASSSRLAGGEDEQYF
TGTGCCAGCAGTTCTCGACTAGCGGGAGGGGAAGACGAGCAGTACTTC
>medium-sized|TRBD1|TRBJ1-4|TRBV6-4
CASTGGEKLFF
TGTGCCAGCACAGGGGGTGAAAAACTGTTTTTT
>NA|TRBD1|TRBJ1-2|TRBV27
CASSATTGVLYGYTF
TGTGCCAGCAGTGCAACTACAGGGGTACTCTATGGCTACACCTTC
>NA|TRBD2|TRBJ2-7|TRBV7-9
CASSFSGMAYEQYF
TGTGCCAGCAGCTTTAGCGGGATGGCTTACGAGCAGTACTTC
>NA|TRBD2|TRBJ2-2|TRBV7-6
CASSLGTSGSSGGELFF
TGTGCCAGCAGCCTGGGGACTAGCGGGAGTTCCGGCGGGGAGCTGTTTTTT
>NA|TRBD1|TRBJ2-6|TRBV4-1
CASSLGQGTSGANVLTF
TGCGCCAGCAGCCTGGGACAGGGGACCTCTGGGGCCAACGTCCTGACTTTC
>NA|NA|TRBJ2-7|TRBV10-3
CATRQVGYEQYF
TGTGCAACACGGCAGGTAGGCTACGAGCAGTACTTC
>NA|NA|TRBJ1-5|TRBV19
CASILKYSNQPQHF
TGTGCCAGTATACTCAAGTATAGCAATCAGCCCCAGCATTTT
>NA|TRBD1|TRBJ1-1|TRBV27
CASRPTGGGGEAFF
TGTGCCAGCAGACCGACAGGGGGCGGGGGTGAAGCTTTCTTT
>NA|TRBD1|TRBJ1-1|TRBV2
CATRGGSTEAFF
TGTGCCACCAGGGGGGGAAGCACTGAAGCTTTCTTT
>NA|NA|TRBJ1-2|TRBV6-1
CAILTTGTYGYTF
TGTGCCATCCTCACCACAGGGACCTATGGCTACACCTTC
>NA|NA|TRBJ2-6|TRBV4-3
CASQRAAISGANVLTF
TGCGCCAGTCAGCGGGCAGCAATCTCTGGGGCCAACGTCCTGACTTTC